Sequencing of this T cell receptor beta chain was carried out in a study of neurological immune-mediated disorders. With 3 bases removed from V and 7 bases from J, the gap between germline ends came to 17 bases. CDR3 length: 15 residues. Per the germline V gene, CDR1 is SGHTA and CDR2 is FQGNSA. Described time point: technical triplicate 3. TCRdb itself ran the 5' RACE reads through MiXCR, one entry per CDR3 protein. Of some 30,000 distinct CDR3 sequences listed, approximately 16% were seen once; the top ten hold around 5%. The sequencing input was CD4+ T cells from blood. This chain uses TRBV7-2 with TRBJ2-3; D may match TRBD1 or TRBD2 (5 bases each). The TCR originated in a female donor with HTLV-1-associated myelopathy (HAM/TSP). The chain's CDR3 is CASSLDLVGAYTQYF. CDR3 in DNA: TGTGCCAGCAGCTTGGACCTAGTCGGGGCATATACGCAGTATTTT. The full variable domain, rest sourced from reference TRBV7-2 and TRBJ2-3, is GAGVSQSPSNKVTEKGKDVELRCDPISGHTALYWYRQSLGQGLEFLIYFQGNSAPDKSGLPSDRFSAERTGGSVSTLTIQRTQQEDSAVYLCASSLDLVGAYTQYFGPGTRLTVL.